A single T cell receptor beta chain is shown here with its context. Its specific antigen is unknown. No per-base quality is available; no much larger clone lies one base away. Library method: 5' RACE. Sequencing relied on an Illumina HiSeq 2500. A second PCR of roughly 7 to 11 cycles was performed with a sample-barcoded 5' primer and a J-beta primer mix. Each TCR beta cDNA molecule received a unique molecular identifier from a template-switch 5' adaptor carrying 12 random nucleotides. At least 3 million CDR3-containing paired-end reads were obtained from each sample. First-strand cDNA synthesis was performed from all RNA using the Mint cDNA synthesis kit, with priming by a TRBC-specific oligonucleotide. After uracil-DNA glycosylase treatment, a first 18-cycle PCR used universal primers M1SS and BC2_uni_R on all cDNA. Under the source paper's analysis protocol: For normalization, 1 million high-quality reads were randomly selected from each sample, with every read carrying a distinct molecular identifier. Instead of being binned into consensus sequences, reads that shared molecular identifiers were thrown out. MiTCR, run with a Q25 quality threshold and the strictest error-elimination algorithm, handled CDR3 identification, clonotype clustering and error correction. A nonparametric unseen species model using Euler transformation provided a lower-bound estimate of total TCR beta diversity. TCRdb passed the public sequencing reads through fastp at Q25 and MiXCR, retaining productive beta sequences. Merged by CDR3 protein, the rows form single entries marked with the most common genes and DNA. Clone size and V and J calls follow TCRdb, not the original study. Counted in this sample were hundreds of thousands of distinct CDR3 sequences; approximately 25% of them appeared once. 9.4% of the sample belongs to the ten largest clones.

The data were taken from a study of blood T cells in healthy people across ages (dated by TCRdb to the mid-2010s). Regarding the complete study: In model experiments, template switching captured about one uniquely barcoded TCR beta cDNA molecule for every two T cells. Age-related changes in TCR beta repertoire diversity were measured in the study by deep sequencing normalized with unique cDNA molecular identifiers. Donors were grouped into four age groups: young (average 16 years), middle-aged (around 39), aged (62) and long-lived (around 82). Using the same blood draw, the study looked at two additional independent replicas of 1 million unique cDNA reads for two donors, one aged 18 to 29 and the other aged 80 or older.

Donors were a few dozen systemically healthy Caucasian individuals from Russia aged roughly 6 to 95 years. About 10 milliliters of peripheral blood were drawn from each donor into EDTA-treated Vacutainer tubes. Ficoll-Paque density-gradient centrifugation was used to isolate PBMCs, with at least 6 million obtained per sample. Trizol reagent was used to extract total RNA from PBMCs, with at least 5.5 micrograms per sample. The percentages of naive CD45RAhigh/CD27high T cells were determined by flow cytometry on a PBMC aliquot from every donor. The study at large found these results: Because the CMV infection status of the donors was unknown, age-related changes in expanded clonotypes may potentially have been confounded. Estimates of total diversity from one million sequenced T cells were regarded as lower bounds and underestimates. The percentage of naive T cells measured by flow cytometry correlated strongly with observed TCR beta diversity. Because profiling used bulk unsorted PBMCs, naive and antigen-experienced compartments could not be compared conclusively. Observed TCR beta diversity per million T cells fell roughly linearly with age, and a significant reduction was already apparent by age about 38. The long-lived group showed more naive CD4+ T cells, fewer expanded clones and increased TCR diversity than the aged group, suggesting age selection.

These records were also assigned to another study, of T cells of mothers and their children. The second study's authors report: Nine systemically healthy Caucasian individuals, comprising three mothers and their six children, were included as donors. cDNA synthesis used all of the extracted RNA, with 1.5 ug of RNA in each 15 ul reaction. In the second PCR, the M1S primer added sample barcodes and 2-4 random nucleotides. More than 9.5 million TCR beta CDR3 reads were obtained from each mother, and about 3 million reads were obtained from each child. Thymic selection similarly shapes TCR recombination output in related and unrelated pairs, with minor effect from inherited differences. Normalized repertoire overlap in related mother-child pairs was always slightly higher than in unrelated mother-child pairs, but the difference was never significant. No persistent microchimeric T cell clones were detected, at a sensitivity of approximately 110 clones per million clonotypes. The study used deep NGS to compare TCR beta repertoires of mothers and children, seeking features distinguishing related mother-child pairs from unrelated individuals. On average, the children were approximately 11 +/- 4 years old, while the mothers were roughly 36 +/- 4 years old. After adapter ligation was performed with NEBNext reagents, the libraries were sequenced on an Illumina HiSeq 2000 with 100+100 nt paired-end reads. Mother and child libraries were prepared a month apart and sequenced in separate runs to prevent cross-contamination. Each donor had between roughly 500,000 and 2,100,000 distinct TCR beta clonotypes identified. Naive TCR beta clonotypes were estimated from low-frequency clonotypes matched to each donor's FACS-determined naive share, without sorting.

The TCR comes from a boy between 10 and 17 years old in good health. The sequenced sample consisted of blood.

The encoded CDR3 is CASSLGQDYNQPQHF. The DNA is as follows: TGCGCCAGCAGCTTGGGACAGGACTACAATCAGCCCCAGCATTTT. The rearranged chain carries TRBV5-1 and TRBJ1-5; possibly the D gene is TRBD1, per 6 matching bases. CDR1 and CDR2 are read off the germline V gene as SGHRS and YFSETQ. The CDR3 goes from the cysteine to the phenylalanine over 15 residues. The only DNA kept is the CDR3, 45 bases in frame from the first base. Relative to germline, V is 0 bases shorter and J is 3 bases shorter, with 10 bases between their ends.